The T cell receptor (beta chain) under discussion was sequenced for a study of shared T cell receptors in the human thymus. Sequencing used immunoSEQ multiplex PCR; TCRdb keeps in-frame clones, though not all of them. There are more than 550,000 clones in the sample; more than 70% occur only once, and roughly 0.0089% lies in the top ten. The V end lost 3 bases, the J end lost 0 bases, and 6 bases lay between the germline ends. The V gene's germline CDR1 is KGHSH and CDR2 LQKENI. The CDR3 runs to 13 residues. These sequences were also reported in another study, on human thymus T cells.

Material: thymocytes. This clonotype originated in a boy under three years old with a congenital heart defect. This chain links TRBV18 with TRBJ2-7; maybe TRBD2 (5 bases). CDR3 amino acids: CASSPGSSYEQYF. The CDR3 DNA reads TGTGCCAGCTCACCGGGGAGCTCCTACGAGCAGTACTTC.